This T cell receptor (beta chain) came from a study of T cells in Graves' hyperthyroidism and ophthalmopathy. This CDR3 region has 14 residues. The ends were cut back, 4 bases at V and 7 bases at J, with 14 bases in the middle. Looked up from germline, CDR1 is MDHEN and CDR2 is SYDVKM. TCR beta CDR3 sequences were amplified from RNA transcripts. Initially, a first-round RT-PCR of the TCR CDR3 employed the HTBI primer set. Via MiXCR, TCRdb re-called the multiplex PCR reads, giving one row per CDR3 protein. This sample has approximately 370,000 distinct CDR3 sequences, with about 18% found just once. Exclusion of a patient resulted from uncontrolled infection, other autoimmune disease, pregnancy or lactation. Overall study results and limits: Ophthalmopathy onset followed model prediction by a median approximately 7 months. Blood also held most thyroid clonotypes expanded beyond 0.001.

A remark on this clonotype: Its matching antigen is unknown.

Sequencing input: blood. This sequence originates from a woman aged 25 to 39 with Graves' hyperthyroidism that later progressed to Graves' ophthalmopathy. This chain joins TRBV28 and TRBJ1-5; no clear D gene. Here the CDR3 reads CASSSRDWVQPQHF. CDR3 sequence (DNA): TGTGCCAGCAGTTCCCGGGATTGGGTCCAGCCCCAGCATTTT.